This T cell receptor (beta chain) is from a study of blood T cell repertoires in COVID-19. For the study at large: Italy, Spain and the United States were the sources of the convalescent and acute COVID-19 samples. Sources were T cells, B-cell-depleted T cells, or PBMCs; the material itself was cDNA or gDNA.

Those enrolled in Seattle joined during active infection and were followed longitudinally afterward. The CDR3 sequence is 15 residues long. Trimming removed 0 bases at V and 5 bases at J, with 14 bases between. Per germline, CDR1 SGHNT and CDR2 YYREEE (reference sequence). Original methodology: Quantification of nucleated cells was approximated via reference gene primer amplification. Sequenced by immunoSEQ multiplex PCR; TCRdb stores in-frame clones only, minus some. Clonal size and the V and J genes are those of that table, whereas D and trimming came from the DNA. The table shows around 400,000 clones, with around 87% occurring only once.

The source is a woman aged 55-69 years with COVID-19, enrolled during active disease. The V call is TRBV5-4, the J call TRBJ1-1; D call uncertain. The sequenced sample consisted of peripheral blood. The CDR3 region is CASSLASGMGTEAFF. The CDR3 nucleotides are TGTGCCAGCAGCTTGGCCTCCGGGATGGGGACTGAAGCTTTCTTT.